The clone carrying this T cell receptor beta chain was counted ten times or more. Amplified TCR beta CDR3 regions came from RNA transcripts. The HTBI primer set served for first-round RT-PCR of the TCR CDR3. TCRdb processed the multiplex PCR reads anew with MiXCR; each CDR3 protein has one entry. This table holds 500,000 to 650,000 distinct CDR3 sequences, approximately 14% found once. The data were taken from a study of T cells in Graves' hyperthyroidism and ophthalmopathy. The sequencing sample was made of blood. The sequence was obtained from a woman aged 40 to 49 with Graves' hyperthyroidism.

CDR3 nucleotides: TGTGCCAGCAGTTCAGCGGGAGGGCCTCGAGAGCAGTACTTC. Encoded protein: CASSSAGGPREQYF. This sequence joins TRBV6-1 and TRBJ2-7; 10 bases align to TRBD2. The CDR3 is made up of 14 amino acids. Trimming cost V 5 bases and J 7 bases; bases outside gene matches: 8. Germline loops: CDR1 MNHNS, CDR2 SASEGT.